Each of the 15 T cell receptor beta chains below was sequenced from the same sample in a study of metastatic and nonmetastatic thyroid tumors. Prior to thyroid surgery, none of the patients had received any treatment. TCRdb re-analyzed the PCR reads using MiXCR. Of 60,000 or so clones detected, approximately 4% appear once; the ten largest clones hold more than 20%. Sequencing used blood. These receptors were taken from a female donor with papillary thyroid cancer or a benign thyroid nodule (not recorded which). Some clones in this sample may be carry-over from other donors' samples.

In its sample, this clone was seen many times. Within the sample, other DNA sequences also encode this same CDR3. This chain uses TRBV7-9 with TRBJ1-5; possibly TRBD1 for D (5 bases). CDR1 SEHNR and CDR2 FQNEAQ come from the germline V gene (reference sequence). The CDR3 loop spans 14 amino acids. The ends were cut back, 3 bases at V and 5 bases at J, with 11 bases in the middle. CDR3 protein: CASSLQGEDQPQHF. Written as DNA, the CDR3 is TGTGCCAGCAGCTTGCAGGGAGAGGATCAGCCCCAGCATTTT.

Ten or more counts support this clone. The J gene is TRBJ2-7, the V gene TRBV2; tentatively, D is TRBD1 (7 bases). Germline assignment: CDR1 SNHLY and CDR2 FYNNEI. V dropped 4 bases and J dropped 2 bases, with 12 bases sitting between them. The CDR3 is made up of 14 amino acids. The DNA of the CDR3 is TGTGCCAGCAGTGGGCAGGGGGGCCCCTACGAGCAGTACTTC. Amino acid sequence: CASSGQGGPYEQYF.

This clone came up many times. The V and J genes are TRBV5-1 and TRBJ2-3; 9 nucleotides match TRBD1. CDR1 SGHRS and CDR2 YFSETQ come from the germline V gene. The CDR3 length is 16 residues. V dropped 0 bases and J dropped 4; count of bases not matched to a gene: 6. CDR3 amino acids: CASSLEQGARADTQYF. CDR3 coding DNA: TGCGCCAGCAGCTTGGAACAGGGGGCGCGGGCAGATACGCAGTATTTT.

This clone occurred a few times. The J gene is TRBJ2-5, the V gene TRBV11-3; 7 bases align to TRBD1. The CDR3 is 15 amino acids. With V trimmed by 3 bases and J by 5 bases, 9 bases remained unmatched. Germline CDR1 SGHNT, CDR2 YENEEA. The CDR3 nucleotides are TGTGCCAGCAGCTTGGTAACAGGGGTATGGGAGACCCAGTACTTC. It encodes CASSLVTGVWETQYF.

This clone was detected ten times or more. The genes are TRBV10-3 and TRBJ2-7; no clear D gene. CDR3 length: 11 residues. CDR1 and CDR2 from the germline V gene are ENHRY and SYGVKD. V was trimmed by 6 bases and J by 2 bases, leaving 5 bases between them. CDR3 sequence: CAIRQTYEQYF. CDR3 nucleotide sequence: TGTGCCATCAGACAGACCTACGAGCAGTACTTC.

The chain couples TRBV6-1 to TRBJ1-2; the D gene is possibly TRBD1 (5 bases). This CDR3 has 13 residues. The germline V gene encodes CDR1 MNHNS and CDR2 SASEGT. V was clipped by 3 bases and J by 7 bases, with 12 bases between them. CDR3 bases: TGTGCCAGCAGTGATAGGGGAAATGTTGGCTACACCTTC. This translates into CASSDRGNVGYTF.

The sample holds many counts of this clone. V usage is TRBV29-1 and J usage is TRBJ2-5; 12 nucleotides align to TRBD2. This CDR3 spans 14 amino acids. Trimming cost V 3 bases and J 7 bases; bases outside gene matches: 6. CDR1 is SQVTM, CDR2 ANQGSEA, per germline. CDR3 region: CSVDWTSGTGTQYF. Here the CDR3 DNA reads TGCAGCGTTGATTGGACTAGCGGGACGGGGACCCAGTACTTC.

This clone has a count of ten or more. CDR3 bases: TGTGCCAGCAGCTACGAACCCTATGGCTACACCTTC. It translates to CASSYEPYGYTF. The V gene is TRBV7-9, the J gene TRBJ1-2, with no clear D. CDR1 is SEHNR and CDR2 is FQNEAQ in the germline V gene (reference sequence). Trimming took off 4 bases at V and 4 bases at J, with 7 bases between the two ends. This CDR3 region has 12 residues.

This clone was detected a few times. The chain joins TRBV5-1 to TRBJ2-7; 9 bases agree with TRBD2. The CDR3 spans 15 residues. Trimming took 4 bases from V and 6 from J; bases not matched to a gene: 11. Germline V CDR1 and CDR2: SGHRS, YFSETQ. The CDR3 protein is CASSPTGTSWCEQYF. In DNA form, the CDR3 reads TGCGCCAGCAGCCCAACAGGGACTAGCTGGTGCGAGCAGTACTTC. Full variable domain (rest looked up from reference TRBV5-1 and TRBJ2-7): KAGVTQTPRYLIKTRGQQVTLSCSPISGHRSVSWYQQTPGQGLQFLFEYFSETQRNKGNFPGRFSGRQFSNSRSEMNVSTLELGDSALYLCASSPTGTSWCEQYFGPGTRLTVT.

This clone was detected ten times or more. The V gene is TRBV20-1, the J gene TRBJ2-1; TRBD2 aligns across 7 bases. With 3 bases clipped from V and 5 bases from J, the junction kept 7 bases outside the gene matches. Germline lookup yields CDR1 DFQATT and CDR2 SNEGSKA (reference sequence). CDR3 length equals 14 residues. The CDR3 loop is CSASSGRFNNEQFF. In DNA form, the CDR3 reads TGCAGTGCTAGTTCCGGGAGGTTCAACAATGAGCAGTTCTTC.

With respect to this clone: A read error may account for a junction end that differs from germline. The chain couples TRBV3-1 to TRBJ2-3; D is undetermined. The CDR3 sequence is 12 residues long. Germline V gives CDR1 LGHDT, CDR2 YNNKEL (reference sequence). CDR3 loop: CAISQVPDTQYF. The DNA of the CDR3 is TGTGCCATCAGCCAAGTTCCAGATACGCAGTATTTT.

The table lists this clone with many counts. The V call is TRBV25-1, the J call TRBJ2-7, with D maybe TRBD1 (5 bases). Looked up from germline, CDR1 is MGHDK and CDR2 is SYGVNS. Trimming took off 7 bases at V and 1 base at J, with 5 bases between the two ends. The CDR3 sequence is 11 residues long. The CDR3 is CASTGSYEQYF. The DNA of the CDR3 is TGTGCCAGCACAGGGTCCTACGAGCAGTACTTC.

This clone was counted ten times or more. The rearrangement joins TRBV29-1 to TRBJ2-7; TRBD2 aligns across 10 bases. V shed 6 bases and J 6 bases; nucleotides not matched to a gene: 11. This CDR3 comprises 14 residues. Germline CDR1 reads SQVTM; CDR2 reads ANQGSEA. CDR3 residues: CSVRSSGRQGEQYF. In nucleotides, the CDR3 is TGCAGCGTCCGAAGTAGCGGGAGGCAAGGCGAGCAGTACTTC.

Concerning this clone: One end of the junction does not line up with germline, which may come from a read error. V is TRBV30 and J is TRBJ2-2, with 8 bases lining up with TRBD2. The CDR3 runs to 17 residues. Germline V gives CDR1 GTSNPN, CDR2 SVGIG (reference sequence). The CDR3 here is CAWRSGIRLANTGGLFF. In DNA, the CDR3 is TGTGCCTGGAGATCGGGGATACGACTAGCGAACACCGGGGGGCTGTTTTTT.

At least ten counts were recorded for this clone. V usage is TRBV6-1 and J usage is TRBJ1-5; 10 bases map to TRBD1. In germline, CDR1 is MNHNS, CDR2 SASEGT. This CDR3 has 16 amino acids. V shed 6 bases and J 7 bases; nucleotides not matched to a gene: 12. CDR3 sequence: CASRLRTGGSGQPQHF. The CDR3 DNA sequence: TGTGCCAGCAGATTACGGACAGGGGGATCTGGGCAGCCCCAGCATTTT.